This entry is about one T cell receptor (beta chain). Per germline, CDR1 SGHAT and CDR2 FQNNGV. With V trimmed by 5 bases and J by 7 bases, 13 bases remained unmatched. This CDR3 comprises 16 residues. The data derive from a study of blood T cell repertoires in COVID-19. Study information: COVID-19 samples collected from the United States, Italy and Spain covered acute and convalescent phases. T cells, B-cell-depleted T cells, or PBMCs supplied cDNA or gDNA.

Per the original methods: Estimates of nucleated cell counts were drawn from the amplification of reference gene primers. Some clones are missing from TCRdb's copy, which holds only in-frame ones; the method was immunoSEQ multiplex PCR. That table is the source of V, J and clone size, and D and trimming were worked out from the DNA. The repertoire consists of about 79,000 clones, with roughly 90% occurring once and the leading ten covering around 4.5%. The V call is TRBV11-2, the J call TRBJ2-5, with 10 bases fitting TRBD1. Material: peripheral blood. The TCR originated in a man between 50 and 59 years old with active COVID-19. CDR3 coding DNA: TGTGCCAGCAGCCTGACCTCCGGGACAGGGGATTGGACCCAGTACTTC. Its translation: CASSLTSGTGDWTQYF.